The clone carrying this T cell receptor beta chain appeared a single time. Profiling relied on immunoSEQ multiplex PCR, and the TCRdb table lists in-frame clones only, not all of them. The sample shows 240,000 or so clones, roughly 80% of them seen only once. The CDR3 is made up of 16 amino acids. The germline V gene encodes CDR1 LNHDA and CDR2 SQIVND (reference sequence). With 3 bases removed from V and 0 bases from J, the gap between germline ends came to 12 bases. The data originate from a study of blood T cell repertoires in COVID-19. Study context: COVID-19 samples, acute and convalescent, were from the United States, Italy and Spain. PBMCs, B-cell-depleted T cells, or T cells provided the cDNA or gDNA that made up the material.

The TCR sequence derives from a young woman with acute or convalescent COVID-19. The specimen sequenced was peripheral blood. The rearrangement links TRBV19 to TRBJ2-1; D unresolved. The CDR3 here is CASSIGFISSYNEQFF. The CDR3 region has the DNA TGTGCCAGTAGTATCGGTTTTATTAGCTCCTACAATGAGCAGTTCTTC.